This section outlines one T cell receptor (beta chain) sequence together with its context. The same CDR3 also results from other DNA sequences found in this sample. Study processing details: It was from reference gene primer amplification that nucleated cell counts were estimated. Using immunoSEQ multiplex PCR, the repertoire was profiled, and TCRdb retains in-frame clones only, with some absent. That table furnishes V, J and clone size, whereas the DNA furnished D and trimming. The table records around 130,000 clones, about 84% of them present only once. These data are taken from a study of blood T cell repertoires in COVID-19. Study at large: Material from acute and convalescent COVID-19 was sourced from the United States, Italy and Spain.

Germline lookup yields CDR1 SGHAT and CDR2 FQNNGV. This CDR3 contains 13 residues. Trimming cost V 5 bases and J 4 bases, with 10 bases left between them. This chain links TRBV11-2 with TRBJ2-3; D may be TRBD2 (6 bases). Sequenced input: peripheral blood. The sequence was collected from a man aged 55 to 69 with acute or convalescent COVID-19. CDR3 in amino acids: CASSLAGPDTQYF. The CDR3 DNA reads TGTGCCAGCAGCCTTGCGGGGCCAGATACGCAGTATTTT.